This record covers a single T cell receptor beta chain. Its target is unknown. The protocol was immunoSEQ multiplex PCR, while the TCRdb copy is restricted to in-frame clones and leaves out a portion. The data contain around 2.5 million clones, over 85% of them seen just once; the ten biggest clones take up roughly 0.39%. Trimming took 0 bases from V and 7 from J; bases not matched to a gene: 7. The length of the CDR3 is 15 residues. CDR1 is SGDLS and CDR2 is YYNGEE in the germline V gene. This sample was included in a study of shared clonotypes between healthy human individuals. Overall study results and limits: A generally larger estimated richness was seen in naive subsets than in memory subsets. Rarefaction gave evidence that sorted-subset sequencing remained incomplete despite large depth.

This chain connects TRBV9 to TRBJ2-1, with TRBD1 matching over 7 bases. The receptor's source is a man younger than 30 in good health. Some clones in this sample may be carry-over from other donors' samples. Source material: naive CD4+ T cells from PBMCs. Subset defined: CD45RA+ positively selected. DNA of the CDR3: TGTGCCAGCAGCGTAGTAGGGGGCTTTAGTAATGAGCAGTTCTTC. Amino acid sequence: CASSVVGGFSNEQFF.